This T cell receptor (beta chain) emerged from a study of blood T cells in healthy people across ages. Primed by a sample-barcoded 5' primer and a J-beta primer mix, a second PCR proceeded for 7 to 11 cycles. TCRdb fed the 5' RACE reads into MiXCR, producing one record per CDR3 protein. This repertoire shows fewer than 700,000 distinct CDR3 sequences, roughly 48% found once; its top ten account for under 30%. The germline gives CDR1 LGHNA, CDR2 YNFKEQ. There are 17 residues in the CDR3. Trimming shortened V by 4 bases and J by 0 bases, and 17 bases separated the two germline ends. The sequence was collected from a man at least 80 years old in good health. The rearrangement links TRBV4-2 to TRBJ2-3; perhaps TRBD2 as D (5 bases). Sequencing was performed on blood. The CDR3 bases are TGTGCCAGCAGCCGCTCAGGAGGCGGCAGTAGCACAGATACGCAGTATTTT. Its protein product is CASSRSGGGSSTDTQYF.